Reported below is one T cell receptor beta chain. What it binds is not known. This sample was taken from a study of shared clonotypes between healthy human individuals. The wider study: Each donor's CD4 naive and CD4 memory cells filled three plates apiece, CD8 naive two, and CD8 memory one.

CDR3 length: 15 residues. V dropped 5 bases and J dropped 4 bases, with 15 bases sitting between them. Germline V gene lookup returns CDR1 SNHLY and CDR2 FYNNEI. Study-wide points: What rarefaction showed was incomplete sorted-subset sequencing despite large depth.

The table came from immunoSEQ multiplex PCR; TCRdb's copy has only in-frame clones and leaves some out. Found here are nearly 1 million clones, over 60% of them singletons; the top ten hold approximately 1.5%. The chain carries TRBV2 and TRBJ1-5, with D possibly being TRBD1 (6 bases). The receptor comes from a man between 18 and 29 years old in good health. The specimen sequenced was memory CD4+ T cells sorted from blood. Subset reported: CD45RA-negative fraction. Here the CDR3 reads CASSQETGGNQPQHF. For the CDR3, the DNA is TGTGCCAGCAGTCAGGAGACAGGAGGGAATCAGCCCCAGCATTTT.